The rows below give T cell receptor beta chains drawn from one sample of a study of blood T cell repertoires in COVID-19. TCRdb's copy holds only in-frame clones and misses some; the assay was immunoSEQ multiplex PCR. Of some 70,000 clones in the sample, around nine tenths were seen once. Source material: peripheral blood. The receptors shown here come from a man between 65 and 80 years old with active or convalescent COVID-19. CDR3s leave out the opening cysteine and the closing phenylalanine or tryptophan. The order of the fields is V gene, J gene, CDR3 protein.

TRBV6-5	TRBJ2-7	ASSKQGGWEQY
TRBV10-3	TRBJ2-7	AISSGGEQY
TRBV6-1	TRBJ2-2	ASSERLASTGELF
TRBV18	TRBJ2-1	ASSLQGQGYGDEQF
TRBV23-1	TRBJ1-5	ASSQSRDRGESNQPQH
TRBV4-2	TRBJ2-3	ASSQIAPGDTQY
TRBV28	TRBJ1-2	ASSSAGQGALYGYT
TRBV3-1/TRBV3-2	TRBJ2-1	ASSQDWSRSYNEQF
TRBV19	TRBJ2-2	ASSITSGGAAGELF
TRBV19	TRBJ2-2	ASSKGTGNTGELF
TRBV15	TRBJ1-2	ATSRGDSMSYT
TRBV29-1	TRBJ1-2	SVEVAGAGYT
TRBV3-1/TRBV3-2	TRBJ1-1	ASSQGATEAF
TRBV6-1	TRBJ2-7	ASSVGQALFIYEQY
TRBV5-1	TRBJ2-5	ASSFNMRETQY
TRBV6-5	TRBJ2-3	ASSSGSDTQY
TRBV15	TRBJ1-2	ATSRGLGLGRFFGYT
TRBV19	TRBJ2-7	ASSTQTGYEQY
TRBV28	TRBJ2-6	ATKPWTAVGGANVLT
TRBV28	TRBJ2-6	ASSSGESSGANVLT
TRBV12-3/TRBV12-4	TRBJ1-5	ASSLGRNQPQH
TRBV4-1	TRBJ1-5	ASSQDRANQPQH
TRBV27	TRBJ2-6	ASSFSGTGGQSGANVLT
TRBV19	TRBJ1-1	ASSPDRGAYTEAF
TRBV27	TRBJ2-2	ASRPGTNTGELF
TRBV19	TRBJ2-5	ASKVAGGETQY
TRBV5-4	TRBJ2-7	ASSLGTGASAYEQY